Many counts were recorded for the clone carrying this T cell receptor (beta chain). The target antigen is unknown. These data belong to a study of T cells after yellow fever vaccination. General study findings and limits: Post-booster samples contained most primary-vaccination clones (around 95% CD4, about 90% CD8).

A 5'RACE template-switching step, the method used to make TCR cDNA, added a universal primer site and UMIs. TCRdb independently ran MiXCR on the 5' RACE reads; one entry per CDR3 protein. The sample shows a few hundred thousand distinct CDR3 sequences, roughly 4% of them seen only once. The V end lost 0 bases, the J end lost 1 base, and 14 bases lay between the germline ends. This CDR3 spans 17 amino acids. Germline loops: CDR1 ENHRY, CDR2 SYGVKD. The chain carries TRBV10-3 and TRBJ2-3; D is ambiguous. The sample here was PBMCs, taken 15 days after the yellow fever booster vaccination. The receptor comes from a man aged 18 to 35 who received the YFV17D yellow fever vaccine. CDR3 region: CAISESFRVVGTDTQYF. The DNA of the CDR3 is TGTGCCATCAGTGAGTCGTTTAGGGTTGTCGGCACAGATACGCAGTATTTT.